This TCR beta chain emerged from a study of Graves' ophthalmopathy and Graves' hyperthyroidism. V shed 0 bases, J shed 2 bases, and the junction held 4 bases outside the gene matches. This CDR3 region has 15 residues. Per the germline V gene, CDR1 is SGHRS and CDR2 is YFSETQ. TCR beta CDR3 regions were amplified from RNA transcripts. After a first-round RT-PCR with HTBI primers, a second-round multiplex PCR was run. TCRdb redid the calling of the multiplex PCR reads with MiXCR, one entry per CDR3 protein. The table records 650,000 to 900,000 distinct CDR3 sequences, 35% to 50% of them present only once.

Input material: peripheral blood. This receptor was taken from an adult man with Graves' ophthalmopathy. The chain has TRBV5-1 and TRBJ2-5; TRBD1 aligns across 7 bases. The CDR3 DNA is TGCGCCAGCAGCTTGGCTACAGGGGATCAAGAGACCCAGTACTTC. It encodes CASSLATGDQETQYF.